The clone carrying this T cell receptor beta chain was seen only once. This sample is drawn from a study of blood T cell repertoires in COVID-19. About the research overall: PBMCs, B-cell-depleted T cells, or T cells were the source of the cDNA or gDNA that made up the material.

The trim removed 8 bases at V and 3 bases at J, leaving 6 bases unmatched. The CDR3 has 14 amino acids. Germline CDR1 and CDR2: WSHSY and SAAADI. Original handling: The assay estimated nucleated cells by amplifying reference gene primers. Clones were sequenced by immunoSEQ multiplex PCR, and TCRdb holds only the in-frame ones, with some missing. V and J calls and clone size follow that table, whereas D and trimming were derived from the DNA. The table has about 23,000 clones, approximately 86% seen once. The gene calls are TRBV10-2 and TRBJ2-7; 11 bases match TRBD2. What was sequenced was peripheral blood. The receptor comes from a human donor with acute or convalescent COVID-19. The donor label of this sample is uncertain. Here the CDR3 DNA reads TGCGCCAGCTGCCTAGCGGGGGGAAACTACGAGCAGTACTTC. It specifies CASCLAGGNYEQYF.